This T cell receptor (beta chain) was identified in a study of cytomegalovirus exposure and HLA in healthy donors. Germline trimming cut 11 bases from V and 8 bases from J; bases unmatched to any gene: 7. Germline loops: CDR1 SEHNR, CDR2 FQNEAQ (reference sequence). The CDR3 totals 12 residues. The PCR ran on 60 Vbeta and 13 Jbeta primers. Assay used: immunoSEQ multiplex PCR; TCRdb lists only in-frame clones, some missing. Of approximately 190,000 clones in the sample, about 70% were seen once. As concerns this clone: Antigen: not known.

General observations from the study: TCR beta chain V- and J-gene trimming was linked, in a later analysis, to a missense variant in DCLRE1C. In vitro testing confirmed three CMV-associated chains as specific for CMV antigens. In an earlier analysis, productive rearrangement rates for most beta V segments clustered near 87% or 30%.

Sequencing used PBMCs. This receptor was taken from a woman in her twenties or thirties in good health and CMV-seronegative. The rearrangement uses TRBV7-9 and TRBJ1-1; 11 bases are shared with TRBD1. The CDR3 DNA follows: TGTGCCTTAGTGGGACAGGGGGGCGAAGCTTTCTTT. Its translation: CALVGQGGEAFF.